A selection of T cell receptor beta chains follows, all from one sample in a study of sequential checkpoint blockade in melanoma. Assay used: immunoSEQ multiplex PCR; TCRdb lists only in-frame clones, some missing. The table lists roughly 9,100 clones, roughly nine tenths of them singletons. Sample: CD8+ T cells sorted from blood (inferred from file names), taken from a patient given nivolumab and ipilimumab in sequence. The receptors come from a human donor with melanoma. The CDR3 runs from the conserved cysteine through the conserved F or W. Fields, in order: J gene, V gene, D gene, clone size, CDR3 protein, CDR3 DNA. A D gene is named only where the DNA matches it firmly. Size values are once, few and many counts, or a class for expanded clones, and some rows have none.

j_gene: TRBJ2-7
v_gene: TRBV7-9
d_gene: TRBD1
abundance: .
CDR3aa: CASSLVSTGAYEQYF
CDR3nt: TGTGCCAGCAGCTTAGTGAGCACAGGGGCCTACGAGCAGTACTTC

j_gene: TRBJ1-1
v_gene: TRBV11-3
d_gene: TRBD1
abundance: .
CDR3aa: CASSLDMSGGSIANTEAFF
CDR3nt: TGTGCCAGCAGCTTAGATATGTCAGGGGGTTCAATAGCGAACACTGAAGCTTTCTTT

j_gene: TRBJ2-7
v_gene: TRBV4-1
d_gene: .
abundance: .
CDR3aa: CASSQEKVRSYEQYF
CDR3nt: TGCGCCAGCAGCCAGGAGAAAGTACGCTCCTACGAGCAGTACTTC

j_gene: TRBJ2-7
v_gene: TRBV5-1
d_gene: .
abundance: .
CDR3aa: CASSGGTDPRGAYEQYF
CDR3nt: TGCGCCAGCAGCGGGGGGACGGACCCGCGGGGTGCTTACGAGCAGTACTTC

j_gene: TRBJ1-1
v_gene: TRBV19
d_gene: .
abundance: .
CDR3aa: CASSINEAEAFF
CDR3nt: TGTGCCAGTAGTATCAACGAAGCAGAAGCTTTCTTT

j_gene: TRBJ1-5
v_gene: TRBV27
d_gene: .
abundance: .
CDR3aa: CASSLLAGYQPQHF
CDR3nt: TGTGCCAGCAGTTTATTGGCGGGGTATCAGCCCCAGCATTTT

j_gene: TRBJ2-7
v_gene: TRBV9
d_gene: TRBD1
abundance: once
CDR3aa: CASSVGAQGAYEQYF
CDR3nt: TGTGCCAGCAGCGTAGGGGCACAGGGGGCTTACGAGCAGTACTTC

j_gene: TRBJ2-7
v_gene: TRBV27
d_gene: TRBD2
abundance: .
CDR3aa: CASSFQLAGSSYEQYF
CDR3nt: TGTGCCAGCAGTTTCCAACTAGCGGGAAGCTCCTACGAGCAGTACTTC

j_gene: TRBJ1-1
v_gene: TRBV25-1
d_gene: TRBD1
abundance: .
CDR3aa: CASRTGGQAFF
CDR3nt: TGTGCCAGCAGGACAGGGGGACAAGCTTTCTTT

j_gene: TRBJ1-2
v_gene: TRBV4-1
d_gene: .
abundance: .
CDR3aa: CASSQKPSGQSGYTF
CDR3nt: TGCGCCAGCAGCCAAAAACCCTCGGGACAAAGTGGCTACACCTTC

j_gene: TRBJ2-1
v_gene: TRBV11-3
d_gene: TRBD2
abundance: .
CDR3aa: CASSLVASGSNEQFF
CDR3nt: TGTGCCAGCAGCTTAGTGGCTAGCGGGAGCAATGAGCAGTTCTTC

j_gene: TRBJ1-1
v_gene: TRBV6-5
d_gene: .
abundance: .
CDR3aa: CASSSLQFPEAFF
CDR3nt: TGTGCCAGCAGTTCACTACAATTCCCTGAAGCTTTCTTT

j_gene: TRBJ2-2
v_gene: TRBV2
d_gene: .
abundance: .
CDR3aa: CASSEGTTNTGELFF
CDR3nt: TGTGCCAGCAGTGAAGGTACAACGAACACCGGGGAGCTGTTTTTT

j_gene: TRBJ1-2
v_gene: TRBV7-3
d_gene: .
abundance: .
CDR3aa: CASSSTLTGNYGYTF
CDR3nt: TGTGCCAGCAGCTCGACACTCACAGGGAACTATGGCTACACCTTC

j_gene: TRBJ1-4
v_gene: TRBV16
d_gene: .
abundance: once
CDR3aa: CASSVGTTANEKLFF
CDR3nt: TGTGCCAGCAGCGTTGGGACAACAGCTAATGAAAAACTGTTTTTT

j_gene: TRBJ2-7
v_gene: TRBV7-9
d_gene: .
abundance: .
CDR3aa: CASTGSSYEQYF
CDR3nt: TGTGCCAGCACAGGATCCTCCTACGAGCAGTACTTC

j_gene: TRBJ2-7
v_gene: TRBV29-1
d_gene: .
abundance: .
CDR3aa: CSVEGTGQSYEQYF
CDR3nt: TGCAGCGTTGAGGGTACCGGACAGAGCTACGAGCAGTACTTC

j_gene: TRBJ1-2
v_gene: TRBV25-1
d_gene: .
abundance: .
CDR3aa: CASSYLGTNYGYTF
CDR3nt: TGTGCCAGCAGCTACCTCGGGACAAACTATGGCTACACCTTC

j_gene: TRBJ2-7
v_gene: TRBV4-1
d_gene: TRBD2
abundance: .
CDR3aa: CASSQVGDYLYEQYF
CDR3nt: TGCGCCAGCAGCCAAGTAGGGGACTATCTGTACGAGCAGTACTTC

j_gene: TRBJ1-2
v_gene: TRBV5-4
d_gene: .
abundance: .
CDR3aa: CASSLEGRGYGYTF
CDR3nt: TGTGCCAGCAGCTTGGAGGGGCGGGGCTATGGCTACACCTTC

j_gene: TRBJ2-7
v_gene: TRBV10-3
d_gene: TRBD2
abundance: few
CDR3aa: CAISEYGGRALDEQYF
CDR3nt: TGTGCCATCAGTGAGTACGGGGGGAGGGCCTTGGACGAGCAGTACTTC

j_gene: TRBJ1-5
v_gene: TRBV11-2
d_gene: .
abundance: .
CDR3aa: CASSLWGDSNQPQHF
CDR3nt: TGTGCCAGCAGCTTATGGGGGGATAGCAATCAGCCCCAGCATTTT

j_gene: TRBJ2-7
v_gene: TRBV27
d_gene: TRBD2
abundance: .
CDR3aa: CASSMTSGRAHEQYF
CDR3nt: TGTGCCAGCAGTATGACTAGCGGGAGGGCCCACGAGCAGTACTTC

j_gene: TRBJ2-6
v_gene: TRBV19
d_gene: .
abundance: once
CDR3aa: CATQITRRDSGANVLTF
CDR3nt: TGTGCCACCCAGATCACCAGACGGGACTCTGGGGCCAACGTCCTGACTTTC

j_gene: TRBJ2-5
v_gene: TRBV19
d_gene: TRBD1
abundance: .
CDR3aa: CASSIADRGGETQYF
CDR3nt: TGTGCCAGTAGTATAGCGGACAGGGGGGGGGAGACCCAGTACTTC

j_gene: TRBJ2-7
v_gene: TRBV5-1
d_gene: .
abundance: .
CDR3aa: CASSLGGVRDEQYF
CDR3nt: TGCGCCAGCAGCTTGGGAGGTGTGAGGGACGAGCAGTACTTC

j_gene: TRBJ2-7
v_gene: TRBV27
d_gene: TRBD1
abundance: .
CDR3aa: CASSSWTGGSEQYF
CDR3nt: TGTGCCAGCAGTTCTTGGACAGGGGGAAGCGAGCAGTACTTC

j_gene: TRBJ2-7
v_gene: TRBV27
d_gene: .
abundance: few
CDR3aa: CASSFGTHAYEQYF
CDR3nt: TGTGCCAGCAGTTTCGGGACTCATGCCTACGAGCAGTACTTC

j_gene: TRBJ2-7
v_gene: TRBV27
d_gene: .
abundance: .
CDR3aa: CASSYQGISSYEQYF
CDR3nt: TGTGCCAGCAGTTATCAGGGAATCAGCTCCTACGAGCAGTACTTC

j_gene: TRBJ2-1
v_gene: TRBV7-9
d_gene: TRBD2
abundance: .
CDR3aa: CASSSDLAGDWNEQFF
CDR3nt: TGTGCCAGCAGCTCGGACCTAGCGGGAGATTGGAATGAGCAGTTCTTC

j_gene: TRBJ2-7
v_gene: TRBV11-2
d_gene: TRBD1
abundance: .
CDR3aa: CASSLEAGGTYEQYF
CDR3nt: TGTGCCAGCAGCTTAGAGGCAGGGGGCACCTACGAGCAGTACTTC

j_gene: TRBJ2-1
v_gene: TRBV13
d_gene: TRBD2
abundance: .
CDR3aa: CASSQANQAGDSYNEQFF
CDR3nt: TGTGCCAGCAGCCAGGCGAATCAGGCGGGAGACTCCTACAATGAGCAGTTCTTC

j_gene: TRBJ1-5
v_gene: TRBV27
d_gene: TRBD1
abundance: .
CDR3aa: CASSFLTGRITQPQHF
CDR3nt: TGTGCCAGCAGTTTCCTGACAGGGCGGATTACACAGCCCCAGCATTTT

j_gene: TRBJ1-1
v_gene: TRBV13
d_gene: .
abundance: .
CDR3aa: CASSLGGGGEAFF
CDR3nt: TGTGCCAGCAGCTTAGGGGGAGGGGGTGAAGCTTTCTTT

j_gene: TRBJ1-3
v_gene: TRBV28
d_gene: TRBD1
abundance: .
CDR3aa: CASSPWGTVSGNTIYF
CDR3nt: TGTGCCAGCAGTCCCTGGGGGACAGTCTCTGGAAACACCATATATTTT

j_gene: TRBJ1-1
v_gene: TRBV19
d_gene: TRBD1
abundance: .
CDR3aa: CASTLRAGGANTEAFF
CDR3nt: TGTGCCAGTACCCTCAGGGCAGGGGGTGCGAACACTGAAGCTTTCTTT

j_gene: TRBJ1-2
v_gene: TRBV12-5
d_gene: .
abundance: .
CDR3aa: CASSPGGGYGYTF
CDR3nt: TGTGCTAGCTCCCCCGGGGGTGGCTATGGCTACACCTTC

j_gene: TRBJ2-6
v_gene: TRBV2
d_gene: .
abundance: .
CDR3aa: CASAEGRIHPDVLTF
CDR3nt: TGTGCCAGCGCCGAGGGGAGGATTCATCCCGACGTCCTGACTTTC

j_gene: TRBJ1-4
v_gene: TRBV11-2
d_gene: .
abundance: .
CDR3aa: CASSQNYGATNEKLFF
CDR3nt: TGTGCCAGCAGCCAAAATTACGGGGCAACTAATGAAAAACTGTTTTTT

j_gene: TRBJ1-1
v_gene: TRBV7-9
d_gene: .
abundance: .
CDR3aa: CASSSTSLDSTEAFF
CDR3nt: TGTGCCAGCAGCTCGACTTCTTTGGACAGCACTGAAGCTTTCTTT

j_gene: TRBJ2-7
v_gene: TRBV6-6
d_gene: TRBD2
abundance: few
CDR3aa: CASSYGREKYEQYF
CDR3nt: TGTGCCAGCAGTTACGGGCGGGAGAAGTACGAGCAGTACTTC

j_gene: TRBJ2-7
v_gene: TRBV7-2
d_gene: TRBD2
abundance: once
CDR3aa: CASSFGLAVYEQYF
CDR3nt: TGTGCCAGCAGCTTTGGACTAGCGGTCTACGAGCAGTACTTC

j_gene: TRBJ2-7
v_gene: TRBV7-9
d_gene: TRBD1
abundance: .
CDR3aa: CASSRPGQIYEQYF
CDR3nt: TGTGCCAGCAGCCGTCCGGGACAGATATACGAGCAGTACTTC

j_gene: TRBJ2-7
v_gene: TRBV7-9
d_gene: TRBD1
abundance: .
CDR3aa: CASSLEWTGTYEQYF
CDR3nt: TGTGCCAGCAGCTTAGAATGGACAGGGACCTACGAGCAGTACTTC

j_gene: TRBJ2-7
v_gene: TRBV19
d_gene: TRBD2
abundance: .
CDR3aa: CASSIRDYLTYEQYF
CDR3nt: TGTGCCAGTAGTATAAGGGACTACCTAACCTACGAGCAGTACTTC

j_gene: TRBJ1-2
v_gene: TRBV4-1
d_gene: TRBD1
abundance: .
CDR3aa: CASSPEDRGNYGYTF
CDR3nt: TGCGCCAGCAGCCCTGAAGACAGGGGAAACTATGGCTACACCTTC

j_gene: TRBJ2-7
v_gene: TRBV2
d_gene: TRBD2
abundance: .
CDR3aa: CASRDLAVNTYEQYF
CDR3nt: TGTGCCAGCAGGGACCTAGCGGTGAACACCTACGAGCAGTACTTC

j_gene: TRBJ2-7
v_gene: TRBV4-2
d_gene: .
abundance: .
CDR3aa: CASSEAWTAYEQYF
CDR3nt: TGTGCCAGCAGCGAAGCATGGACAGCCTACGAGCAGTACTTC

j_gene: TRBJ1-2
v_gene: TRBV5-6
d_gene: .
abundance: .
CDR3aa: CASTLDTWWYGYTF
CDR3nt: TGTGCCAGCACCCTGGACACTTGGTGGTATGGCTACACCTTC

j_gene: TRBJ1-4
v_gene: TRBV7-9
d_gene: .
abundance: .
CDR3aa: CASSLDWAGINEKLFF
CDR3nt: TGTGCCAGCAGCTTAGATTGGGCAGGCATTAATGAAAAACTGTTTTTT

j_gene: TRBJ1-2
v_gene: TRBV7-8
d_gene: .
abundance: .
CDR3aa: CASSLEGRVAGNGYTF
CDR3nt: TGTGCCAGCAGCTTAGAGGGTCGGGTCGCGGGGAATGGCTACACCTTC

j_gene: TRBJ2-7
v_gene: TRBV2
d_gene: TRBD2
abundance: .
CDR3aa: CASSGVERDPYEQYF
CDR3nt: TGTGCCAGCAGTGGGGTTGAGCGGGATCCCTACGAGCAGTACTTC

j_gene: TRBJ1-5
v_gene: TRBV7-8
d_gene: TRBD1
abundance: once
CDR3aa: CASSFLTGASQPQHF
CDR3nt: TGTGCCAGCAGCTTCCTGACAGGGGCGAGTCAGCCCCAGCATTTT

j_gene: TRBJ2-7
v_gene: TRBV6-5
d_gene: .
abundance: .
CDR3aa: CASSYGGSRYEQYF
CDR3nt: TGTGCCAGCAGTTACGGTGGGAGTCGCTACGAGCAGTACTTC

j_gene: TRBJ2-5
v_gene: TRBV28
d_gene: TRBD1
abundance: .
CDR3aa: CASRPRGNQETQYF
CDR3nt: TGTGCCAGCAGGCCCAGGGGGAACCAAGAGACCCAGTACTTC

j_gene: TRBJ2-1
v_gene: TRBV5-4
d_gene: TRBD2
abundance: .
CDR3aa: CASSELRNPGLADSGQFF
CDR3nt: TGTGCCAGCAGCGAACTCAGAAACCCGGGACTAGCGGACTCAGGGCAGTTCTTC

j_gene: TRBJ1-2
v_gene: TRBV7-6
d_gene: TRBD1
abundance: .
CDR3aa: CASSEGTEYAF
CDR3nt: TGTGCCAGCAGCGAAGGGACAGAGTACGCCTTC

j_gene: TRBJ2-7
v_gene: TRBV2
d_gene: .
abundance: .
CDR3aa: CASSESDLYEQYF
CDR3nt: TGTGCCAGCAGTGAAAGCGACCTCTACGAGCAGTACTTC

j_gene: TRBJ1-3
v_gene: TRBV19
d_gene: .
abundance: once
CDR3aa: CARAGERGNTIYF
CDR3nt: TGTGCCAGGGCAGGGGAGAGGGGAAACACCATATATTTT